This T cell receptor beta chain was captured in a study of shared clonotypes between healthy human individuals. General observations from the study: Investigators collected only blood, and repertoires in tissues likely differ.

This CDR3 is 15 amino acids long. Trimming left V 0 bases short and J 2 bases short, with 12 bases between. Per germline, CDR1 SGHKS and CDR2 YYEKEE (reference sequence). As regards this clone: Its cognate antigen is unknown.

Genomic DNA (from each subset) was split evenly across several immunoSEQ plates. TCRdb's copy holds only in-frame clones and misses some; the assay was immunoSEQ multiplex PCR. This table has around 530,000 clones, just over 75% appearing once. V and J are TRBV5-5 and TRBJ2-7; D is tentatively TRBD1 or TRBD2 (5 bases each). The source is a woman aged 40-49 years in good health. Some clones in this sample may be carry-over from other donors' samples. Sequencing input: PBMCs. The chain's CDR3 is CASSLALGTAYEQYF. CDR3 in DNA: TGTGCCAGCAGCTTGGCGCTTGGGACGGCCTACGAGCAGTACTTC.